The present T cell receptor (beta chain) was sequenced within a study of memory CD4+ T cells and cytomegalovirus serostatus. Across the study: Of the healthy Belgian adults, several were CMV seropositive and fewer than 30 seronegative.

Assay: immunoSEQ multiplex PCR; the TCRdb copy retains only in-frame clones and omits some. This table holds about 62,000 clones, 76% found once. Single viable CD3+CD4+CD8-CD45RO+ cells were sorted as the memory CD4+ T cells. Germline V gives CDR1 MNHNS, CDR2 SASEGT. The V end was cut by 5 bases, the J end by 4 bases, with 11 bases between. The CDR3 runs 13 residues. The specimen sequenced was memory CD4+ T cells from blood. This sequence originates from an adult in good health and CMV-seropositive. The genes are TRBV6-1 and TRBJ1-2; TRBD1 is a possible D gene (6 bases). DNA of the CDR3: TGTGCCAGCAGTAACAGGGAGACCTATGGCTACACCTTC. This encodes CASSNRETYGYTF.